This T cell receptor (beta chain) is drawn from a study of response to subunit inactivated influenza vaccine. The CDR3 has 20 amino acids. The V and J ends lost 0 bases and 6 bases, in that order; junction bases with no gene match: 11. CDR1 MGHRA and CDR2 YSYEKL come from the germline V gene. Via MiXCR, TCRdb re-called the RT-PCR reads, giving one row per CDR3 protein. The table records about 170,000 distinct CDR3 sequences, about 12% of them present only once. The same data also went into a second study, on T cells expressing NK-cell markers. From that paper: With UMIs, 5'RACE template switching was used to make TCR beta cDNA. Seven donors tested HCMV-seropositive and one tested seronegative among the eight sequenced.

This sequence originates from a man between 50 and 59 years old who received an inactivated influenza vaccine. The rearrangement links TRBV4-1 to TRBJ2-2, with 15 nucleotides matching TRBD2. This material consisted of CD8+ T cells sorted from PBMCs, taken less than 13 days after vaccination. The CDR3 DNA is TGCGCCAGCAGCCAAGATTGGGGACTAGCGGGGGGTGCCGTTTCCGGGGAGCTGTTTTTT. Its protein product is CASSQDWGLAGGAVSGELFF.